These 3 T cell receptor beta chains were all obtained from the same sample, sequenced in a study of control samples from healthy donors and cancer patients (dated by TCRdb to 2018 to 2020). Library creation used the immunoSEQ multiplex PCR assay. The immuneACCESS repertoire file appears here via TCRdb, limited to in-frame rearrangements. These files lack a portion of the clones; in checked studies, under half of the deficit traces to unresolved V genes, and the cause of the others is not known. The sample table records 150,000 to 160,000 clones; approximately 93% of these occur just once. The ten top clones hold about 5.6% of the sample. The sequencing input was blood. The receptors originated from a man aged 35-49 years in good health.

V is TRBV24-1 and J is TRBJ1-2; 7 bases match TRBD1. Germline V CDR1 and CDR2: KGHDR, SFDVKD. J lost 2 bases, V lost 6 bases, and 14 bases had no gene match. The CDR3 loop spans 17 amino acids. The CDR3 DNA reads TGTGCCACCAGTACGGGGCAGGGGGTTTATGGAAACTATGGCTACACCTTC. It yields the protein CATSTGQGVYGNYGYTF.

The gene calls are TRBV7-9 and TRBJ1-1; D is uncertain. V was pared by 3 bases and J by 2 bases, with 13 bases between. The CDR3 runs 15 residues. The germline V gene encodes CDR1 SEHNR and CDR2 FQNEAQ (reference sequence). CDR3 amino acids: CASSFPQRSNTEAFF. The CDR3 coding sequence is TGTGCCAGCAGCTTCCCACAGAGATCCAACACTGAAGCTTTCTTT.

This chain joins TRBV30 and TRBJ1-2; D unclear. This CDR3 region has 11 residues. From germline, CDR1 is GTSNPN and CDR2 SVGIG (reference sequence). V was trimmed by 7 bases and J by 3 bases, leaving 9 bases between them. In DNA form, the CDR3 reads TGTGCCTTACGCTTGGACTATGGCTACACCTTC. Amino acid sequence: CALRLDYGYTF.